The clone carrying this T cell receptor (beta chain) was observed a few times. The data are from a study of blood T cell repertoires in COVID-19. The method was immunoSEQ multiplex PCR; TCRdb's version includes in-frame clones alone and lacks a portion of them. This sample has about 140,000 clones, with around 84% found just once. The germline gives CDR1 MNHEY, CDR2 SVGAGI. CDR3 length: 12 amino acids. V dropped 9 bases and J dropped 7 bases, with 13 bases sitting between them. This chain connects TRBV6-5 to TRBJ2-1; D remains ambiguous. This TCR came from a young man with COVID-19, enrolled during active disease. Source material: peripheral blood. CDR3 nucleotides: TGTGCCAGTCAATACAGTCTGAATGAGCAGTTCTTC. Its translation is CASQYSLNEQFF.